The 24 T cell receptor beta chains presented below share a single source sample, sequenced in a study of T cells in tumors after PD-1 blockade. Only in-frame clones appear in the TCRdb table, and some are missing; sequencing was by immunoSEQ multiplex PCR. The table has around 12,000 clones, 50% to 70% seen once. Here the sequenced sample was tumor tissue, taken before anti-PD-1 treatment. Every receptor here comes from a human donor with cutaneous squamous cell carcinoma.

The chain carries TRBV18 and TRBJ1-2, with TRBD1 matching over 7 bases. The CDR3 sequence is 16 residues long. The V and J ends lost 2 bases and 0 bases, in that order; junction bases with no gene match: 6. The germline V gene encodes CDR1 KGHSH and CDR2 LQKENI. The CDR3 DNA reads TGTGCCAGCTCACCAAGGACAGGAGCATCTAACTATGGCTACACCTTC. Amino acids: CASSPRTGASNYGYTF.

The chain recombines TRBV27 with TRBJ2-7, with 10 bases that match TRBD2. Trimming took 8 bases from V and 2 from J; bases not matched to a gene: 9. The V gene's germline CDR1 is MNHEY and CDR2 SMNVEV (reference sequence). The CDR3 sequence is 15 residues long. DNA of the CDR3: TGTGCCAGCCAATATCTTAGCGGGGGGACCTACGAGCAGTACTTC. Its translation: CASQYLSGGTYEQYF.

The rearrangement uses TRBV11-2 and TRBJ2-1; D is uncertain. Trimming stripped 4 bases from V and 3 bases from J, with 10 bases between. Germline CDR1 and CDR2: SGHAT and FQNNGV. The CDR3 consists of 14 residues. The chain's CDR3 is CASSSAPFYNEQFF. CDR3 coding DNA: TGTGCCAGCAGCTCGGCTCCGTTCTACAATGAGCAGTTCTTC.

The gene calls are TRBV3-1 (or the pseudogene TRBV3-2) and TRBJ1-2, with D perhaps matching TRBD1 (5 bases). The germline CDR1 and CDR2 sequences are LGHDT and YNNKEL (reference sequence). Between the trimmed V and J ends, which lost 4 bases and 8 bases, there was a span of 14 bases. CDR3 length: 13 residues. The CDR3 sequence: CASSRRDPGGYTF. In DNA form, the CDR3 reads TGTGCCAGCAGCCGCCGGGACCCTGGGGGCTACACCTTC.

The chain carries TRBV7-9 and TRBJ2-6; 12 bases agree with TRBD2. CDR1 is SEHNR and CDR2 is FQNEAQ in the germline V gene (reference sequence). The length of the CDR3 is 20 residues. With V trimmed by 7 bases and J by 1 base, 14 bases remained unmatched. The chain's CDR3 is CASTLTSGRYDGSGANVLTF. CDR3 bases: TGTGCCAGCACTCTGACTAGCGGGAGATACGATGGGTCTGGGGCCAACGTCCTGACTTTC.

The CDR3 spells CASSPGPTSGRGYEQFF. CDR3 nucleotides: TGTGCCAGCAGTCCAGGACCTACTAGCGGGAGGGGGTATGAGCAGTTCTTC. The chain uses TRBV7-9 and TRBJ2-1, with TRBD2 identical over 13 bases. V gave up 6 bases and J gave up 8 bases; unmatched junction bases: 13. The length of the CDR3 is 17 residues. Germline V gives CDR1 SEHNR, CDR2 FQNEAQ (reference sequence).

The chain uses TRBV4-2 and TRBJ2-1; D tentatively fits TRBD1 or TRBD2 (6 bases each). The CDR3 extends over 14 amino acids. V shed 5 bases and J shed 7 bases, with 15 bases lying between them. From germline, CDR1 is LGHNA and CDR2 YNFKEQ. CDR3 in amino acids: CASSSRIGGNEQFF. CDR3 bases: TGTGCCAGCAGCTCCCGAATAGGGGGGAATGAGCAGTTCTTC.

About this clone: A read error may be the cause here, since a much bigger clone is one base away. The chain employs TRBV7-3 and TRBJ2-2, with a weak D call TRBD1 (5 bases). V shed 5 bases and J shed 5 bases, with 12 bases lying between them. CDR1 is SGHTA and CDR2 is FQGTGA in the germline V gene. The CDR3 extends over 14 amino acids. The CDR3 DNA sequence: TGTGCCAGCAGCCAACGACAGAGAACCGGGGAGCTGTTTTTT. It encodes CASSQRQRTGELFF.

This chain links TRBV11-2 with TRBJ2-1; TRBD1 aligns across 7 bases. With V trimmed by 3 bases and J by 9 bases, 11 bases remained unmatched. From germline, CDR1 is SGHAT and CDR2 FQNNGV. CDR3 length: 15 residues. The CDR3 here is CASSFGAGGLGEQFF. The DNA for the CDR3 is TGTGCCAGCAGCTTTGGGGCAGGGGGTTTGGGTGAGCAGTTCTTC.

V and J are TRBV27 and TRBJ1-2; D may be TRBD1 (5 bases). V shed 2 bases and J shed 2 bases, with 9 bases lying between them. Germline V lookup: CDR1 MNHEY, CDR2 SMNVEV (reference sequence). The CDR3 is made up of 14 amino acids. CDR3 protein: CASSLKAGNYGYTF. CDR3 sequence (DNA): TGTGCCAGCAGTTTAAAGGCAGGGAACTATGGCTACACCTTC.

Sample share makes this clone medium-sized. This chain joins TRBV9 and TRBJ2-2; D call uncertain. In germline, CDR1 is SGDLS, CDR2 YYNGEE. This CDR3 has 14 residues. Trimming left V 3 bases short and J 3 bases short, with 9 bases between. The CDR3 sequence: CASSALGDTGELFF. In DNA, the CDR3 is TGTGCCAGCAGCGCCCTAGGCGACACCGGGGAGCTGTTTTTT.

The chain uses TRBV7-6 and TRBJ2-7, with 7 nucleotides matching TRBD1. CDR1 SGHVS and CDR2 FNYEAQ come from the germline V gene. CDR3 size: 16 residues. The V and J ends lost 5 bases and 2 bases, in that order; junction bases with no gene match: 12. CDR3 loop: CASSPPPGTAPYEQYF. The CDR3 region has the DNA TGTGCCAGCAGCCCGCCCCCTGGGACAGCCCCCTACGAGCAGTACTTC.

The rearrangement joins TRBV12-5 to TRBJ1-4; weak D call: TRBD1 (5 bases). Per the germline V gene, CDR1 is LGHNT and CDR2 is FRNRAP. There are 19 residues in the CDR3. Deletions cut 2 bases from V and 5 bases from J, with 24 bases between. The CDR3 DNA follows: TGTGCTAGTGGTTTGTCAGACTATCTGGGGGATTGGTTAAATGAAAAACTGTTTTTT. This translates into CASGLSDYLGDWLNEKLFF.

This chain uses TRBV5-6 with TRBJ2-3, with D perhaps being TRBD1 or TRBD2 (6 bases each). The germline V gene encodes CDR1 SGHDT and CDR2 YYEEEE. The CDR3 runs 18 residues. V was clipped by 3 bases and J by 1 base, with 21 bases between them. Here the CDR3 DNA reads TGTGCCAGCAGCTCAACACGTCCGGGGGCCTTTGGCACAGATACGCAGTATTTT. Residues: CASSSTRPGAFGTDTQYF.

This clone was detected a few times. The chain employs TRBV9 and TRBJ2-1; 8 bases agree with TRBD2. Germline lookup yields CDR1 SGDLS and CDR2 YYNGEE. With 0 bases clipped from V and 4 bases from J, the junction kept 6 bases outside the gene matches. CDR3 length equals 16 residues. In nucleotides, the CDR3 is TGTGCCAGCAGCGTAGACGTTAGCGGGACGTACAATGAGCAGTTCTTC. Translating it yields CASSVDVSGTYNEQFF.

This rearrangement joins TRBV6-7 to TRBJ2-1, with 13 bases fitting TRBD2. TRBV6-7 is flagged as an ORF with uncertain function. V was pared by 5 bases and J by 8 bases, with 3 bases of the junction left unmatched. This CDR3 has 14 amino acids. CDR3 nucleotide sequence: TGTGCCAGCAGTACTAGCGGGGGGGAATATGAGCAGTTCTTC. Protein product: CASSTSGGEYEQFF.

The rearrangement joins TRBV6-2 or TRBV6-3 to TRBJ2-1; 7 bases line up with TRBD2. V was pared by 4 bases and J by 4 bases, with 7 bases of the junction left unmatched. The germline V gene has CDR1 MNHEY and CDR2 SVGEGT. This CDR3 is 15 amino acids long. The DNA for the CDR3 is TGTGCCAGCAGTTCGTATGAGGGAGGGTACAATGAGCAGTTCTTC. This translates into CASSSYEGGYNEQFF.

V is TRBV10-2 and J is TRBJ2-3; D is uncertain. Germline values: CDR1 WSHSY, CDR2 SAAADI. The ends were cut back, 6 bases at V and 2 bases at J, with 3 bases in the middle. CDR3 length: 11 amino acids. The CDR3 region is CASSFTDTQYF. CDR3 DNA: TGCGCCAGCAGCTTCACAGATACGCAGTATTTT.

This chain uses TRBV7-8 with TRBJ2-5; D unresolved. CDR3 length: 14 amino acids. V was cut by 5 bases and J by 13 bases, with 23 bases left in between. Germline CDR1 reads SGHVS; CDR2 reads FQNEAQ. Written as DNA, the CDR3 is TGTGCCAGCAGCCCTCCTCGAGAGCCCCGGCTAGGGTACTTC. Its protein is CASSPPREPRLGYF.

The CDR3 DNA is TGTGCCAGCAGTTTACGAGGCCTCGATTCACCCCTCCACTTT. Amino acid sequence: CASSLRGLDSPLHF. The chain recombines TRBV27 with TRBJ1-6; D gene unclear. Trimming cost V 2 bases and J 8 bases, with 10 bases left between them. Germline lookup yields CDR1 MNHEY and CDR2 SMNVEV (reference sequence). The CDR3 length is 14 residues.

V is TRBV6-2 or TRBV6-3 and J is TRBJ2-2, with D maybe TRBD1 (5 bases). Trimming took 4 bases from V and 6 from J, leaving 15 bases between them. The CDR3 extends over 15 amino acids. Germline assignment: CDR1 MNHEY and CDR2 SVGEGT. CDR3 sequence (DNA): TGTGCCAGCAGTTTGGACATGGTTGGGGCCGGGGAGCTGTTTTTT. It encodes CASSLDMVGAGELFF.

The CDR3 is CASSNRDSGLYFGNTIYF. CDR3 bases: TGTGCCAGCAGCAACCGGGACAGTGGATTATATTTCGGAAACACCATATATTTT. The chain combines TRBV7-2 with TRBJ1-3, with TRBD1 matching 7 bases. V was clipped by 5 bases and J by 4 bases; unmatched bases: 17. Per the germline V gene, CDR1 is SGHTA and CDR2 is FQGNSA. CDR3 length: 18 residues.

The chain is built from TRBV19 and TRBJ2-2; weak D call: TRBD2 (6 bases). Germline lookup yields CDR1 LNHDA and CDR2 SQIVND (reference sequence). V lost 1 base and J 2 bases, leaving 20 bases between the germline ends. This CDR3 comprises 19 residues. This CDR3 is CASSIGILEGLHNTGELFF. CDR3 DNA sequence: TGTGCCAGTAGTATAGGTATACTGGAGGGACTCCATAACACCGGGGAGCTGTTTTTT.

This chain connects TRBV3-1 (or the pseudogene TRBV3-2) to TRBJ2-7, with 9 nucleotides matching TRBD2. The J segment lost 0 bases and the V segment lost 0 bases, leaving 9 bases of the junction unmatched. The CDR3 totals 18 residues. Germline V gene lookup returns CDR1 LGHDT and CDR2 YNNKEL (reference sequence). CDR3 amino acids: CASSQDFAGGPSSYEQYF. The CDR3 nucleotides are TGTGCCAGCAGCCAAGATTTCGCGGGGGGGCCCTCCTCCTACGAGCAGTACTTC.